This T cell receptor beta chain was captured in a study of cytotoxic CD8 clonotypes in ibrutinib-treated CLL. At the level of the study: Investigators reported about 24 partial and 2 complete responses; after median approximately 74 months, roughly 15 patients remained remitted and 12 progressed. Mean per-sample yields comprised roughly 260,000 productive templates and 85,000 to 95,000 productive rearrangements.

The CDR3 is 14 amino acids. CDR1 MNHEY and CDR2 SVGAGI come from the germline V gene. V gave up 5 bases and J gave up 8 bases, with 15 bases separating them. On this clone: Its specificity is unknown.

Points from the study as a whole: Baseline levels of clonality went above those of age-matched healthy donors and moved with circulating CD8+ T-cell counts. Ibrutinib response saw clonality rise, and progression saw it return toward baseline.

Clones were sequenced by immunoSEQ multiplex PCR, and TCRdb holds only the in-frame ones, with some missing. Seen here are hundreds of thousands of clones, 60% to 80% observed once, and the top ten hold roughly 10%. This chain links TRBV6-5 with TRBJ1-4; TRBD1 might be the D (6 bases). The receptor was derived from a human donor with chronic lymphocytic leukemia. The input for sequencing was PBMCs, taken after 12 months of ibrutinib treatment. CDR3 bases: TGTGCCAGCAGTCCGACAGGCCGGAGGGAAAAACTGTTTTTT. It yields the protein CASSPTGRREKLFF.